This T cell receptor beta chain appears in the sequencing data of a study of T cells in Graves' hyperthyroidism and ophthalmopathy. Among ophthalmopathy patients, the Clinical Activity Score reached at least 3, the NOSPECS grade reached at least 4, and duration remained under 3 months. Any patient presenting with uncontrolled infection, other autoimmune disease, pregnancy or lactation was left out. The PBMCs were taken from approximately 9 ml of fresh peripheral blood. The source material, RNA transcripts, was used to amplify TCR beta CDR3 regions. The HTBI primer set served for first-round RT-PCR of the TCR CDR3. TCRdb called the multiplex PCR reads again in MiXCR, with one record for every CDR3 protein. The sample lists hundreds of thousands of distinct CDR3 sequences, roughly 21% occurring once. Ten or more counts support this clonotype. The antigen remains undetermined. Being one base from a much bigger clone, this may be a read error.

Findings and caveats of the study: Appearing also in blood were most of the thyroid clonotypes expanded above 0.001.

The clonotype originates from a man aged 40-49 years with Graves' ophthalmopathy. Specimen: blood.

CDR3 coding DNA: TGTGCCAGCAGCTTTAGCGGAAATGAGCAGTTCTTC. It is translated as CASSFSGNEQFF. This chain joins TRBV11-2 and TRBJ2-1, with D possibly TRBD2 on 6 matching bases. Looked up from germline, CDR1 is SGHAT and CDR2 is FQNNGV. The CDR3 covers 12 residues. V was shortened by 3 bases and J by 7 bases, with 7 bases between the two germline ends.